The clone carrying this T cell receptor beta chain was picked up one time. TCRdb independently ran MiXCR on the RT-PCR reads; one entry per CDR3 protein. The sample consists of about 960,000 distinct CDR3 sequences, 15% to 20% of them appearing once. This entry is derived from a study of patients and donors after allogeneic stem cell transplantation. The CDR3 has 11 residues. With 10 bases removed from V and 4 bases from J, the gap between germline ends came to 9 bases. The germline V gene has CDR1 LNHDA and CDR2 SQIVND (reference sequence). This sequence joins TRBV19 and TRBJ2-3; D uncertain. This clonotype was sampled from a human donor who was either an allogeneic HSCT recipient or a stem cell or donor lymphocyte infusion donor (not recorded which). It is not recorded whose cells these are; they may come from a transplant donor. What was sequenced was blood, either unsorted or a sorted T cell fraction (not recorded which). The CDR3 loop is CATSLSDTQYF. CDR3 bases: TGTGCCACCTCTCTCTCAGATACGCAGTATTTT.